This passage covers 9 T cell receptor beta chains from one sample sequenced in a study of T-cell memory formation after mild COVID-19. TCRdb re-analysed the 5' RACE reads in MiXCR, keeping a single row per CDR3 protein. The sample records about 210,000 distinct CDR3 sequences, 27% being singletons. The sample taken for sequencing was PBMCs or a T cell subset sorted from them (not recorded which). Receptors originate from an adult woman who had mild COVID-19 (a few samples of this study predate the infection). Cell type and time point are not known.

The V gene is TRBV12-3 or TRBV12-4, the J gene TRBJ2-3, with D possibly being TRBD2 (6 bases). The V end lost 10 bases, the J end lost 2 bases, and 13 bases lay between the germline ends. The CDR3 covers 13 residues. As DNA, the CDR3 is TGTGCCATCATAGCGGCAAACACAGATACGCAGTATTTT. Translation: CAIIAANTDTQYF.

This clonotype was observed a few times. The chain recombines TRBV3-1 with TRBJ1-5; unclear D gene. Germline V gives CDR1 LGHDT, CDR2 YNNKEL (reference sequence). Trimming pared 1 base from V and 9 bases from J, leaving 4 bases between. The CDR3 loop spans 11 amino acids. CDR3 bases: TGTGCCAGCAGCCAAGGTGGGCCCCAGCATTTT. This sequence encodes CASSQGGPQHF.

The sample holds a few counts of this clonotype. The chain uses TRBV7-9 and TRBJ2-7, with 10 bases matching TRBD1. The V and J ends lost 5 bases and 5 bases, in that order; junction bases with no gene match: 15. Germline-derived CDR1 and CDR2 are SEHNR and FQNEAQ (reference sequence). CDR3 length: 17 amino acids. The CDR3 region is CASSPTPWDRGADEQYF. In nucleotides, the CDR3 is TGTGCCAGCAGCCCCACTCCGTGGGACAGGGGCGCCGACGAGCAGTACTTC.

This clonotype was counted a few times. This chain links TRBV6-5 with TRBJ2-5; the D is unclear. This CDR3 has 15 amino acids. Looked up from germline, CDR1 is MNHEY and CDR2 is SVGAGI. The V gene lost 6 bases and the J gene lost 2 bases, with 16 bases spanning the gap. The CDR3 protein is CASSPDPDPQETQYF. The CDR3 region has the DNA TGTGCCAGCAGCCCCGACCCGGACCCACAAGAGACCCAGTACTTC.

This clonotype has just a few counts. The genes are TRBV7-8 and TRBJ2-7; 11 nucleotides align to TRBD2. The V gene's germline CDR1 is SGHVS and CDR2 FQNEAQ. Unmatched junction bases numbered 9, after V lost 5 bases and J lost 6 bases. There are 15 residues in the CDR3. The CDR3 sequence: CASSLNSGGAFEQYF. DNA for the CDR3: TGTGCCAGCAGCCTTAATAGCGGGGGGGCTTTCGAGCAGTACTTC.

The chain combines TRBV6-1 with TRBJ1-1; TRBD1 aligns across 7 bases. CDR1 and CDR2 from the germline V gene are MNHNS and SASEGT. The CDR3 is made up of 15 amino acids. Germline trimming cut 11 bases from V and 0 bases from J; bases unmatched to any gene: 12. Written as DNA, the CDR3 is TGTGCCGGAAACAGGGGCGCTGACATGAACACTGAAGCTTTCTTT. Its protein product is CAGNRGADMNTEAFF.

This rearrangement joins TRBV12-3 or TRBV12-4 to TRBJ2-1; no clear D gene. The CDR3 length is 10 residues. The germline V and J ends were trimmed by 8 bases and 7 bases, with 6 bases remaining between them. The CDR3 DNA reads TGTGCCAGCTCCCGGAATGAGCAGTTCTTC. Translating it yields CASSRNEQFF.

The gene calls are TRBV5-4 and TRBJ2-3; a possible D gene is TRBD2 (5 bases). The CDR3 is 16 residues long. Trimming shortened V by 5 bases and J by 4 bases, and 20 bases separated the two germline ends. Germline CDR1 and CDR2: SGHNT and YYREEE (reference sequence). The CDR3 coding sequence is TGTGCCAGCAGACCCAACTCCGGGGAAGGCGCAGATACGCAGTATTTT. As protein: CASRPNSGEGADTQYF.

The table lists this clonotype with a few counts. The junction differs from germline at one of its ends, possibly a read error. The chain links TRBV12-3 or TRBV12-4 to TRBJ2-3, with 10 positions matching TRBD2. The CDR3 totals 16 residues. The CDR3 protein is CASSLVAGGNTDTQYF. For the CDR3, the DNA is TGTGCCAGCAGCTTAGTAGCGGGGGGCAACACAGATACGCAGTATTTT.